Listed below are T cell receptor beta chains from one sample, sequenced in a study of cytomegalovirus exposure and HLA in healthy donors. Sequencing was performed with immunoSEQ multiplex PCR; in TCRdb, only in-frame clones are kept and a portion is missing. This sample has 150,000 to 200,000 clones; approximately 86% occur once, and the top ten carry approximately 2.2%. Sample: PBMCs. These TCRs come from a woman aged 18-30 years in good health and CMV-seronegative. CDR3s include the opening cysteine and the closing phenylalanine or tryptophan. Fields, in order: J gene, V gene, CDR3 protein.

TRBJ2-1 | TRBV9 | CASNPGGNEQFF
TRBJ1-2 | TRBV29-1 | CSVEDRDSYGYTF
TRBJ1-2 | TRBV5-4 | CASSFRAGGIYGYTF
TRBJ2-7 | TRBV9 | CASSPDYRTGAYEQYF
TRBJ1-2 | TRBV18 | CASSPRNREGYGYTF
TRBJ2-1 | TRBV19 | CASSGQRPYNEQFF
TRBJ1-1 | TRBV6-1 | CASNQGASTEAFF
TRBJ2-3 | TRBV2 | CASSASSTDTQYF
TRBJ1-2 | TRBV5-4 | CASSLGGYDYGYTF
TRBJ2-7 | TRBV18 | CASSPPGQESQHF
TRBJ2-3 | TRBV9 | CASSVGPGYPEGDTQYF
TRBJ1-5 | TRBV19 | CASSIGGEDAPQHF
TRBJ1-1 | TRBV6-1 | CASSEITGTEAFF
TRBJ1-3 | TRBV6-1 | CASSAEGRGGNTIYF
TRBJ2-6 | TRBV2 | CASSEWGRTRFNSGANVLTF
TRBJ1-1 | TRBV30 | CAWSGQMNTEAFF
TRBJ2-1 | TRBV11-3 | CASSLTRGRDEQFF
TRBJ1-5 | TRBV23-1 | CASSQSGQGPSNQPQHF
TRBJ2-1 | TRBV6-4 | CASSDSVSGSKNEQFF
TRBJ1-2 | TRBV6-1 | CASSASQGSNYGYTF
TRBJ2-3 | TRBV9 | CASSSPGQLTDTQYF
TRBJ2-5 | TRBV18 | CASSQTQGQETQYF
TRBJ1-1 | TRBV19 | CASSIKRALGTEAFF
TRBJ2-2 | TRBV29-1 | CSVEASKGRAGEYGELFF
TRBJ2-7 | TRBV7-6 | CASSTRTGRAYEQYF
TRBJ2-5 | TRBV7-2 | CASSLDGQGVYGETQYF
TRBJ1-1 | TRBV7-2 | CASGTGTPEAFF
TRBJ2-2 | TRBV7-6 | CASSLVPLAGGGTGELFF
TRBJ2-1 | TRBV27 | CASSVYSGANEQFF
TRBJ2-7 | TRBV7-2 | CASSFQGYEQYF
TRBJ2-2 | TRBV27 | CASRYGDTGELFF
TRBJ2-7 | TRBV13 | CASSLGLAGEREQYF
TRBJ2-1 | TRBV6-6 | CASSYSGGVLNEQFF
TRBJ1-1 | TRBV2 | CASSGDRGQTEAFF
TRBJ1-4 | TRBV19 | CASSPRDRVFDEKLFF
TRBJ1-1 | TRBV7-8 | CASTPGNTEAFF
TRBJ1-2 | TRBV27 | CATSQQGSNGYTF
TRBJ2-1 | TRBV9 | CASSVKAGINEQFF
TRBJ2-6 | TRBV28 | CASIPNRGALGANVLTF
TRBJ2-3 | TRBV5-1 | CASSTTSVVSTDTQYF
TRBJ2-2 | TRBV4-3 | CASSQGLGELFF
TRBJ2-3 | TRBV6-4 | CASSALTGGTDTQYF
TRBJ1-2 | TRBV5-4 | CASSFSGLTGNYGYTF
TRBJ2-2 | TRBV19 | CASSPLFNSGELFF
TRBJ2-3 | TRBV2 | CASSEAMGQGTSDTQYF
TRBJ2-2 | TRBV4-3 | CASSQDHGTAIVTGELFF
TRBJ2-3 | TRBV11-2 | CASSRWQGTNTDTQYF
TRBJ2-7 | TRBV30 | CAWSVRKGGQSSYEQYF